This entry features one TCR beta chain sequence. Trimming shortened V by 1 base and J by 4 bases, and 5 bases separated the two germline ends. The CDR3 covers 14 residues. Germline V CDR1 and CDR2: LNHNV, YYDKDF (reference sequence). The data stem from a study of blood T cell repertoires in COVID-19. Authors' processing steps: Quantification of nucleated cells was approximated via reference gene primer amplification. Only in-frame clones appear in the TCRdb table, and some are missing; sequencing was by immunoSEQ multiplex PCR. D and trimming come from the DNA, and the V and J calls and clone size come from that table. The repertoire holds 50,000 to 65,000 clones, with just under 85% as singletons.

The sample was peripheral blood. The sequence came from an older man with acute or convalescent COVID-19. J is TRBJ1-6 and V is TRBV15, with D unresolved. The CDR3 reads CATSRVPYNSPLHF. CDR3 nucleotides: TGTGCCACCAGCAGAGTTCCTTATAATTCACCCCTCCACTTT.